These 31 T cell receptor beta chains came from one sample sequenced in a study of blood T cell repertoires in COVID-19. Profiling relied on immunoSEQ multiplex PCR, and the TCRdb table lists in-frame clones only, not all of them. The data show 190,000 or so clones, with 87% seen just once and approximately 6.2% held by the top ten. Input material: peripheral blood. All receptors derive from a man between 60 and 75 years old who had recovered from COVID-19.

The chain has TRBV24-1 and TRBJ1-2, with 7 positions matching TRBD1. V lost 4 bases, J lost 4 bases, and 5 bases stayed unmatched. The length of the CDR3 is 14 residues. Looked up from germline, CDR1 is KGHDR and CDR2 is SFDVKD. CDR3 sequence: CATSEGTALYGYTF. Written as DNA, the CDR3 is TGTGCCACCAGTGAGGGGACAGCCCTCTATGGCTACACCTTC.

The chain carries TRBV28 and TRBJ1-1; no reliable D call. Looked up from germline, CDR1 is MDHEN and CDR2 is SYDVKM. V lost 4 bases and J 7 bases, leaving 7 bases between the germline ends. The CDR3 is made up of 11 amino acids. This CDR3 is CASSYTDEAFF. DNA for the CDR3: TGTGCCAGCAGTTATACTGATGAAGCTTTCTTT.

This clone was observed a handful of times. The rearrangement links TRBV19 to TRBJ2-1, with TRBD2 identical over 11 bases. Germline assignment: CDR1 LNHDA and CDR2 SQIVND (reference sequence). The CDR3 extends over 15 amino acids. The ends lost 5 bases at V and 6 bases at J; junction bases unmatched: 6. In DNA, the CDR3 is TGTGCCAGTAGTCCAACTAGCGGGAGAAGCAATGAGCAGTTCTTC. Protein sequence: CASSPTSGRSNEQFF.

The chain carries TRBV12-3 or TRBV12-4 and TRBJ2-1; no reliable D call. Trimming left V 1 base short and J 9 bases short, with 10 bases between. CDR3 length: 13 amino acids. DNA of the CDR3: TGTGCCAGCAGTTTAGACCGACGGAGTGAGCAGTTCTTC. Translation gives CASSLDRRSEQFF.

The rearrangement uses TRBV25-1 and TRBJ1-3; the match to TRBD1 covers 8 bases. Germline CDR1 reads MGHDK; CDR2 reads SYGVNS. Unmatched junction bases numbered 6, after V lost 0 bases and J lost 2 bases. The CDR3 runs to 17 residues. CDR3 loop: CASSEYRTGRAGNTIYF. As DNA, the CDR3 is TGTGCCAGCAGTGAATATAGGACAGGGCGGGCTGGAAACACCATATATTTT.

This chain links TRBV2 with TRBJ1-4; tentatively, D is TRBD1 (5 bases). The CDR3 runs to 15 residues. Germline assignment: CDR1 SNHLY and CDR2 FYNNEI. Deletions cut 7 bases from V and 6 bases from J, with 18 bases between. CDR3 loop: CASMAGQLVDEKLFF. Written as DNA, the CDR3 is TGTGCCAGCATGGCAGGGCAGCTGGTTGATGAAAAACTGTTTTTT.

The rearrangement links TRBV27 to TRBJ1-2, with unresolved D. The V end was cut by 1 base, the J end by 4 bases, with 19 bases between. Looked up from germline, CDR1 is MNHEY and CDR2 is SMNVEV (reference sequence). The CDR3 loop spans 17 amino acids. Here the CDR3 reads CASSLYSSPLPLYGYTF. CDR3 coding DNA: TGTGCCAGCAGTTTATACAGCTCACCCCTTCCCCTCTATGGCTACACCTTC.

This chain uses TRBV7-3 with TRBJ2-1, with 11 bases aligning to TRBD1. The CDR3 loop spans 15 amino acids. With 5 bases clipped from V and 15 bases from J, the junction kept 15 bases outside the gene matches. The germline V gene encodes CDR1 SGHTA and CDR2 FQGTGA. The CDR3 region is CASSAGQGASYAWFF. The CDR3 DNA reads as TGTGCCAGCAGCGCTGGACAGGGGGCATCGTATGCATGGTTCTTC.

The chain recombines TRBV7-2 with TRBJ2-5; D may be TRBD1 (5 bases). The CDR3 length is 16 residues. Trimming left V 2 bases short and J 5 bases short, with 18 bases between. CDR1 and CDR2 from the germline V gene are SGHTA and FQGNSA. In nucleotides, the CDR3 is TGTGCCAGCAGCTTATCCGCTTGGACACCGCGGGAGACCCAGTACTTC. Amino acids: CASSLSAWTPRETQYF.

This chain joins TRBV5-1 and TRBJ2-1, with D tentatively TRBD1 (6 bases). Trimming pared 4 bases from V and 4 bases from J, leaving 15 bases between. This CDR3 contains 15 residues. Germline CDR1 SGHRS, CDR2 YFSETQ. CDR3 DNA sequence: TGCGCCAGCAGCCTAGGACAGTTAACTTACAATGAGCAGTTCTTC. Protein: CASSLGQLTYNEQFF. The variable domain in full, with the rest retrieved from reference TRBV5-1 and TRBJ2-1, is KAGVTQTPRYLIKTRGQQVTLSCSPISGHRSVSWYQQTPGQGLQFLFEYFSETQRNKGNFPGRFSGRQFSNSRSEMNVSTLELGDSALYLCASSLGQLTYNEQFFGPGTRLTVL.

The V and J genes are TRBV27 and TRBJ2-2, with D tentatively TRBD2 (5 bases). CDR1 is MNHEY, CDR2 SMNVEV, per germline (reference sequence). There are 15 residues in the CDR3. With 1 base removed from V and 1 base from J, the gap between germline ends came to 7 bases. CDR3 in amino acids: CASSLFGGNTGELFF. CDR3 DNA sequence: TGTGCCAGCAGTTTATTTGGAGGGAACACCGGGGAGCTGTTTTTT.

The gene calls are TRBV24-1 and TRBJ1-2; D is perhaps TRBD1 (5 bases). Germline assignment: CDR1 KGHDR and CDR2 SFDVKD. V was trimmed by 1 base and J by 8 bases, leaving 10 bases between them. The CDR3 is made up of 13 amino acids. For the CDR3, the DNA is TGTGCCACCAGTGATTTTGGGGCGGGAGGCTACACCTTC. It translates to CATSDFGAGGYTF.

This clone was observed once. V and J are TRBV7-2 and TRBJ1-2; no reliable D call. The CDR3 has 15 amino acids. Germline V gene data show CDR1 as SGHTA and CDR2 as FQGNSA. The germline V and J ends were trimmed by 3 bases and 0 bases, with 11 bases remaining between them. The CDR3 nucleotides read TGTGCCAGCAGCTTTGCTGGCAGCGCTAACTATGGCTACACCTTC. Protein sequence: CASSFAGSANYGYTF.

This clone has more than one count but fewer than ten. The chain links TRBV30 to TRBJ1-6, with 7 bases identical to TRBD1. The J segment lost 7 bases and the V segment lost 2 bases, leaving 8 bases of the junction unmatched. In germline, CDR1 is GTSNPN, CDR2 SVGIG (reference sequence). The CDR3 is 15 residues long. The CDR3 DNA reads TGTGCCTGGAGTTCCCCGACAGGGCGGAATTCACCCCTCCACTTT. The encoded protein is CAWSSPTGRNSPLHF.

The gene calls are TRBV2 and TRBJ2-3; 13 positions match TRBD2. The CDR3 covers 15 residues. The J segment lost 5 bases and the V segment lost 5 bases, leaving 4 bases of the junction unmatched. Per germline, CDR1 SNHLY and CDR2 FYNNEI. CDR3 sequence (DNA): TGTGCCAGCAGTACTAGCGGGGGGGTGAGAGATACGCAGTATTTT. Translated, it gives CASSTSGGVRDTQYF.

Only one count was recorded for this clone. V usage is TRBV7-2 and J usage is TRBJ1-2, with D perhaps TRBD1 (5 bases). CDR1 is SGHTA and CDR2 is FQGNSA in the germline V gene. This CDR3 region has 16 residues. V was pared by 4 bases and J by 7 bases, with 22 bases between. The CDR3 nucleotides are TGTGCCAGCAGCTACTCCTTTACAGGTTCCCTATCTGGCTACACCTTC. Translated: CASSYSFTGSLSGYTF.

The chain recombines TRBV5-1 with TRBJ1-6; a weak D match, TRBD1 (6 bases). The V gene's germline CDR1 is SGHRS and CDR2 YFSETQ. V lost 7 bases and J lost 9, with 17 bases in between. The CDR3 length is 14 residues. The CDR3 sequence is CASFSGTSFSPLHF. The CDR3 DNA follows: TGCGCCAGCTTTTCCGGGACATCTTTTTCACCCCTCCACTTT.

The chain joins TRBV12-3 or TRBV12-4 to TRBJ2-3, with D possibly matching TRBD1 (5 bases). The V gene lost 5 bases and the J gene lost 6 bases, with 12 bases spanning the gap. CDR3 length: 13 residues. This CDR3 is CASSIQGIDTQYF. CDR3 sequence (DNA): TGTGCCAGCAGTATTCAGGGAATTGATACGCAGTATTTT.

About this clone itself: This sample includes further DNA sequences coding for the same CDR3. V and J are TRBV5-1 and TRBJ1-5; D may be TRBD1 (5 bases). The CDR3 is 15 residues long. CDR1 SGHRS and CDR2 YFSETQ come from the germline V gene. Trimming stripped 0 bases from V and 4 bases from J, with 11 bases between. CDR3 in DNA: TGCGCCAGCAGCTTGGCAGGGTCAGCGAATCAGCCCCAGCATTTT. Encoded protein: CASSLAGSANQPQHF.

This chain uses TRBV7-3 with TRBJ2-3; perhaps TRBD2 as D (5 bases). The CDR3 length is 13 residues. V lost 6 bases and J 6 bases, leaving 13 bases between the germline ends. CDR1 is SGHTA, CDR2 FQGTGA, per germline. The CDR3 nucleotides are TGTGCCAGCAGTTCTAGGCCGGGGGATACGCAGTATTTT. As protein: CASSSRPGDTQYF.

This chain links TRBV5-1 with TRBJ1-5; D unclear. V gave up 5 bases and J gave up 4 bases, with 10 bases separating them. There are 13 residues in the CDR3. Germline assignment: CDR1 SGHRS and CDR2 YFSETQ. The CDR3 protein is CASSGEPNQPQHF. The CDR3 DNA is TGCGCCAGCAGTGGGGAGCCAAATCAGCCCCAGCATTTT.

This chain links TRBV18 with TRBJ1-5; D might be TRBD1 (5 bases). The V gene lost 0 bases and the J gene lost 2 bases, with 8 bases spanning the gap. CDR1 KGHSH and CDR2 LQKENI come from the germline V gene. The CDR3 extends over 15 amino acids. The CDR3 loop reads CASSPPSGGNQPQHF. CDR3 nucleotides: TGTGCCAGCTCACCACCCTCGGGGGGCAATCAGCCCCAGCATTTT. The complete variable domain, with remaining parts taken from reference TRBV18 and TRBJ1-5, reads NAGVMQNPRHLVRRRGQEARLRCSPMKGHSHVYWYRQLPEEGLKFMVYLQKENIIDESGMPKERFSAEFPKEGPSILRIQQVVRGDSAAYFCASSPPSGGNQPQHFGDGTRLSIL.

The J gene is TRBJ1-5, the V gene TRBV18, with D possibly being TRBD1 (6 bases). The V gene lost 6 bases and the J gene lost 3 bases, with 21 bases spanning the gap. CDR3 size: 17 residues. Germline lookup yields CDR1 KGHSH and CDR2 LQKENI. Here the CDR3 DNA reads TGTGCCAGCTCGGCCATGTCAGGGGTTGGGCACAATCAGCCCCAGCATTTT. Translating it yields CASSAMSGVGHNQPQHF. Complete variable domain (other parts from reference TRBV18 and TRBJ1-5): NAGVMQNPRHLVRRRGQEARLRCSPMKGHSHVYWYRQLPEEGLKFMVYLQKENIIDESGMPKERFSAEFPKEGPSILRIQQVVRGDSAAYFCASSAMSGVGHNQPQHFGDGTRLSIL.

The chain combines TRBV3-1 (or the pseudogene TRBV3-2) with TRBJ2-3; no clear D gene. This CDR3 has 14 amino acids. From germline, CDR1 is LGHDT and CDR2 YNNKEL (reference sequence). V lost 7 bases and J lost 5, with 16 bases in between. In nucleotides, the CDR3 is TGTGCCAGCAAGGATGCGACTCAACTAGATACGCAGTATTTT. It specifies CASKDATQLDTQYF.

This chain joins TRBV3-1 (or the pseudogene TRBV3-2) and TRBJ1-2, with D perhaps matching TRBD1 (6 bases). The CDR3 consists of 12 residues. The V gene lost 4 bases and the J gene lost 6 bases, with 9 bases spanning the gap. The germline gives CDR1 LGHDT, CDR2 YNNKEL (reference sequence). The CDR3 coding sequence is TGTGCCAGCAGCCGCAGGGACAATGGCTACACCTTC. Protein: CASSRRDNGYTF.

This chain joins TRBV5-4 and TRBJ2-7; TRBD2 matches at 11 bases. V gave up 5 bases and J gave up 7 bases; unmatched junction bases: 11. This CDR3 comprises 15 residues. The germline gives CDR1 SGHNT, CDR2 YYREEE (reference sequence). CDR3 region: CASSRLAGGIVEQYF. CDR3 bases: TGTGCCAGCAGTCGCCTAGCGGGAGGAATAGTGGAGCAGTACTTC.

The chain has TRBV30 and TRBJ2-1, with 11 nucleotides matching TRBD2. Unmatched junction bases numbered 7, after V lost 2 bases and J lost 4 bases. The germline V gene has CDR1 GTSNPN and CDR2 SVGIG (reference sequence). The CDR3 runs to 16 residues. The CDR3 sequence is CAWSPPGTSGYNEQFF. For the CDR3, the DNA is TGTGCCTGGAGTCCCCCCGGGACTAGCGGTTACAATGAGCAGTTCTTC.

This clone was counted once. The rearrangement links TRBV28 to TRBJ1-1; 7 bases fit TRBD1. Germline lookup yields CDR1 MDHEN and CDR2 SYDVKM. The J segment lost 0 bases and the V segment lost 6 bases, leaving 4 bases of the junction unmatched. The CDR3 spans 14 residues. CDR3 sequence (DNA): TGTGCCAGCAGCCGAGGACAGGTGAACACTGAAGCTTTCTTT. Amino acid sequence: CASSRGQVNTEAFF.

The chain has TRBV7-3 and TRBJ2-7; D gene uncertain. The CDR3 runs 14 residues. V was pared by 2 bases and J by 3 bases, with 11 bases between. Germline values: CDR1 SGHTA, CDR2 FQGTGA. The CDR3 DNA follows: TGTGCCAGCAGCTTACACGGTTCTGACTACGAGCAGTACTTC. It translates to CASSLHGSDYEQYF.

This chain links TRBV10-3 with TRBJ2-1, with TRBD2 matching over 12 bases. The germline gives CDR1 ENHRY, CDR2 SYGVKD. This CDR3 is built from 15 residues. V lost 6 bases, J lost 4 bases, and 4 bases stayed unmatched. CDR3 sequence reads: CAIRPSGGDYNEQFF. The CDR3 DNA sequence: TGTGCCATCAGACCTAGCGGGGGGGATTACAATGAGCAGTTCTTC.

CDR3 sequence: CAIKAGGPDTQYF. The CDR3 nucleotides are TGTGCCATCAAGGCGGGAGGGCCAGATACGCAGTATTTT. The rearrangement uses TRBV10-3 and TRBJ2-3; 9 bases match TRBD2. The CDR3 is 13 residues long. The V segment lost 7 bases and the J segment 4 bases; nucleotides outside the gene matches: 3. Germline V gives CDR1 ENHRY, CDR2 SYGVKD.